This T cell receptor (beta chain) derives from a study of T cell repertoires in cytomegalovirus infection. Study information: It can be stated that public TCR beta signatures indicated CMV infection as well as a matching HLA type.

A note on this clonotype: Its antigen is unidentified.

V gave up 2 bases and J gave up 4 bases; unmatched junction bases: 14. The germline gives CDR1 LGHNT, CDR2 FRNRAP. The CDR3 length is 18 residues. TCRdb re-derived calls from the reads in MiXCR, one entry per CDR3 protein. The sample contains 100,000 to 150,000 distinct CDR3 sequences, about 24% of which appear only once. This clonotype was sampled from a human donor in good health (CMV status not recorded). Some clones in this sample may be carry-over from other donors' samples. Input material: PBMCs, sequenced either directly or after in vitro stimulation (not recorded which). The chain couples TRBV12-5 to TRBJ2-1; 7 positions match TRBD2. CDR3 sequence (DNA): TGTGCTAGTGGTTTGAGCTCCGGGAGGTTCCCCGGGTACAATGAGCAGTTCTTC. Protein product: CASGLSSGRFPGYNEQFF.